The rows below give T cell receptor beta chains drawn from one sample of a study of Japanese encephalitis immunity and Zika vaccine responses. TCRdb reprocessed the 5' RACE reads via MiXCR and lists one record per CDR3 protein. The data contain about 600 distinct CDR3 sequences, 3% to 4% of them singletons. Specimen: antigen-activated CD4+ T cells from blood, cultured, collected during a Zika inactivated vaccine study. Receptors were obtained from an adult woman who received an inactivated Zika virus vaccine. CDR3s include the opening cysteine and the closing phenylalanine or tryptophan. A D gene is named only where the DNA matches it firmly. Size is stated for part of the rows, as once, few or many counts, or as a class when the clone is expanded.

J gene	CDR3 length	D gene	V gene	clone size	CDR3 protein	CDR3 DNA
TRBJ2-5	16	TRBD2	TRBV20-1	many	CSARDLRAGGPETQYF	TGCAGTGCTAGAGATCTTCGCGCGGGGGGGCCGGAGACCCAGTACTTC
TRBJ1-1	14	NA	TRBV27	medium-sized	CASSLFGRNTEAFF	TGTGCCAGCAGTTTATTCGGGAGGAACACTGAAGCTTTCTTT
TRBJ2-3	13	NA	TRBV29-1	few	CSVSVGGTDTQYF	TGCAGCGTATCGGTGGGGGGCACAGATACGCAGTATTTT
TRBJ1-2	13	NA	TRBV3-1	medium-sized	CASSQADTTGYTF	TGTGCCAGCAGCCAAGCAGACACTACGGGCTACACCTTC
TRBJ2-1	13	TRBD2	TRBV29-1	many	CSVSSGGGNEQFF	TGCAGCGTCTCTAGCGGGGGGGGGAATGAGCAGTTCTTC
TRBJ1-1	17	TRBD1	TRBV6-6	large	CASSYGYWGQGTTEAFF	TGTGCCAGCAGTTACGGATATTGGGGACAGGGGACTACTGAAGCTTTCTTT
TRBJ1-2	16	NA	TRBV12-3/TRBV12-4	many	CASSPTGASSLNGYTF	TGTGCCAGCAGCCCCACCGGGGCGAGCTCCCTTAATGGCTACACCTTC
TRBJ1-2	13	NA	TRBV19	NA	CASSLGVAAGYTF	TGTGCCAGTAGTCTGGGGGTGGCTGCTGGCTACACCTTC
TRBJ1-5	15	NA	TRBV11-2	many	CASSLVGGGNQPQHF	TGTGCCAGCAGCTTAGTAGGGGGGGGCAATCAGCCCCAGCATTTT
TRBJ2-5	15	TRBD2	TRBV18	medium-sized	CASSPPGLAEETQYF	TGTGCCAGCTCACCACCCGGACTAGCAGAAGAGACCCAGTACTTC
TRBJ2-1	15	NA	TRBV7-2	few	CASSLYTGVRDEQFF	TGTGCCAGCAGCCTGTATACGGGAGTTCGGGATGAGCAGTTCTTC
TRBJ2-5	13	NA	TRBV20-1	large	CSAPEQGEETQYF	TGCAGTGCTCCGGAGCAGGGTGAAGAGACCCAGTACTTC
TRBJ2-7	15	NA	TRBV3-1	few	CASSPSWRGDSEQYF	TGTGCCAGCAGCCCGTCATGGAGGGGAGATAGCGAGCAGTACTTC
TRBJ2-1	16	TRBD1	TRBV7-3	hyperexpanded	CASSPRTGAPYNEQFF	TGTGCCAGCAGCCCCCGGACAGGGGCGCCCTACAATGAGCAGTTCTTC
TRBJ1-5	17	NA	TRBV6-1	many	CASSKGGETLANQPQHF	TGTGCCAGCAGCAAAGGGGGGGAGACACTGGCCAATCAGCCCCAGCATTTT
TRBJ2-7	14	NA	TRBV20-1	large	CSARPWRDGYEQYF	TGCAGTGCTAGACCCTGGCGGGACGGCTACGAGCAGTACTTC
TRBJ2-5	16	NA	TRBV15	medium-sized	CATSIRTDPSQETQYF	TGTGCCACCAGCATCCGGACCGACCCAAGCCAAGAGACCCAGTACTTC
TRBJ1-4	14	NA	TRBV20-1	few	CSARNRATNEKLFF	TGCAGTGCTAGAAACAGGGCAACTAATGAAAAACTGTTTTTT
TRBJ2-2	15	NA	TRBV7-6	hyperexpanded	CASSLGQPNTGELFF	TGTGCCAGCAGCTTAGGACAGCCGAACACCGGGGAGCTGTTTTTT
TRBJ2-5	15	NA	TRBV3-1	few	CASSQFLGNQETQYF	TGTGCCAGCAGCCAATTCCTGGGGAACCAAGAGACCCAGTACTTC
TRBJ1-2	14	NA	TRBV5-1	hyperexpanded	CASSLDSPAYGYTF	TGCGCCAGCAGCTTGGACAGCCCTGCCTATGGCTACACCTTC
TRBJ1-3	14	NA	TRBV5-1	large	CASSLSSSGNTIYF	TGCGCCAGCAGCTTAAGCAGCTCTGGAAACACCATATATTTT